Presented here are 31 T cell receptor beta chains from one specimen sequenced in a study of cytomegalovirus exposure and HLA in healthy donors. Primers for the PCR totalled 60 Vbeta and 13 Jbeta. Profiling relied on immunoSEQ multiplex PCR, and the TCRdb table lists in-frame clones only, not all of them. Of 150,000 to 200,000 clones listed, more than 60% are singletons. The sample was PBMCs. Receptor source: a woman aged 25-40 years in good health and CMV-seropositive.

DNA of the CDR3: TGTGCCAGCAGCGACAGGACAACCCCCGGCTCCTCTGGAAACACCATATATTTT. It is translated as CASSDRTTPGSSGNTIYF. The V gene is TRBV5-4, the J gene TRBJ1-3; the D gene is possibly TRBD1 (6 bases). The V and J ends lost 4 bases and 0 bases respectively, with 20 bases between them. CDR1 and CDR2 (germline): SGHNT, YYREEE (reference sequence). This CDR3 has 18 amino acids.

In regard to this clone: At one of its ends the junction is not consistent with the germline gene, which may arise from a read error. The CDR3 loop reads CASNLRQGSGIQYF. CDR3 bases: TGTGCCAGCAACTTAAGGCAGGGATCGGGCATTCAGTACTTC. This chain connects TRBV13 to TRBJ2-4; D possibly corresponds to TRBD1 (5 bases). The CDR3 is 14 amino acids. The V gene's germline CDR1 is PRHDT and CDR2 FYEKMQ (reference sequence). The full variable domain, rest sourced from reference TRBV13 and TRBJ2-4, is AAGVIQSPRHLIKEKRETATLKCYPIPRHDTVYWYQQGPGQDPQFLISFYEKMQSDKGSIPDRFSAQQFSDYHSELNMSSLELGDSALYFCASNLRQGSGIQYFGAGTRLSVL.

J is TRBJ2-1 and V is TRBV7-2, with 12 bases identical to TRBD2. The CDR3 sequence is 15 residues long. V gave up 5 bases and J gave up 8 bases; unmatched junction bases: 7. The V gene's germline CDR1 is SGHTA and CDR2 FQGNSA. CDR3 sequence reads: CASSKTSGRIDEQFF. CDR3 bases: TGTGCCAGCAGCAAAACTAGCGGGAGGATCGATGAGCAGTTCTTC.

The rearrangement joins TRBV2 to TRBJ2-3, with TRBD2 identical over 13 bases. The CDR3 length is 15 residues. V trimming: 7 bases; J trimming: 2 bases; junction bases outside the gene matches: 3. CDR1 SNHLY and CDR2 FYNNEI come from the germline V gene. The DNA of the CDR3 is TGTGCCAGCAAACTAGCGGGAGGGCCCACAGATACGCAGTATTTT. This gives the protein CASKLAGGPTDTQYF.

This clone was recorded once. This chain joins TRBV28 and TRBJ2-7; 8 nucleotides agree with TRBD1. The CDR3 extends over 15 amino acids. The V and J ends lost 6 bases and 3 bases, in that order; junction bases with no gene match: 10. Germline CDR1 is MDHEN and CDR2 is SYDVKM. CDR3 sequence: CASRRQGRPLYEQYF. DNA of the CDR3: TGTGCCAGCAGACGACAGGGGAGGCCCCTCTACGAGCAGTACTTC.

This clone was counted a few times. The chain combines TRBV27 with TRBJ2-1; 11 bases are a match to TRBD2. The CDR3 spans 20 residues. With V trimmed by 0 bases and J by 2 bases, 12 bases remained unmatched. Germline V gene data show CDR1 as MNHEY and CDR2 as SMNVEV (reference sequence). CDR3 DNA: TGTGCCAGCAGTTTATCTACGGGACTAGCGGTCCCCAGCCCCTACAATGAGCAGTTCTTC. It is translated as CASSLSTGLAVPSPYNEQFF.

This clone occurred once. The chain joins TRBV27 to TRBJ2-5; 10 bases are a match to TRBD2. CDR1 is MNHEY and CDR2 is SMNVEV in the germline V gene (reference sequence). The CDR3 covers 15 residues. Trimming at V came to 4 bases and at J to 4 bases, leaving 6 bases not matched to a gene. CDR3 region: CASSSLAGSGETQYF. CDR3 in DNA: TGTGCCAGCAGTTCACTAGCGGGATCGGGAGAGACCCAGTACTTC.

The rearrangement links TRBV9 to TRBJ1-1; maybe TRBD1 (6 bases). This CDR3 is 13 amino acids long. CDR1 and CDR2 from the germline V gene are SGDLS and YYNGEE. Trimming stripped 7 bases from V and 5 bases from J, with 15 bases between. The chain's CDR3 is CASGAGVGTEAFF. The CDR3 nucleotides are TGTGCCAGCGGGGCAGGGGTGGGGACTGAAGCTTTCTTT.

The chain joins TRBV7-2 to TRBJ2-3, with TRBD1 identical over 7 bases. This CDR3 contains 14 residues. Germline CDR1 and CDR2: SGHTA and FQGNSA. V gave up 5 bases and J gave up 2 bases; unmatched junction bases: 4. This chain's CDR3 is CASSRDRATDTQYF. CDR3 nucleotides: TGTGCCAGCAGCCGCGACAGGGCCACAGATACGCAGTATTTT.

A single count supports this clone. CDR3 amino acids: CASSLGSGGVDYGYTF. As DNA, the CDR3 is TGTGCCAGCAGCTTAGGGTCTGGGGGCGTCGACTATGGCTACACCTTC. This chain uses TRBV7-8 with TRBJ1-2; D perhaps matches TRBD1 (6 bases). The V end was cut by 1 base, the J end by 3 bases, with 15 bases between. Germline values: CDR1 SGHVS, CDR2 FQNEAQ. This CDR3 is built from 16 residues.

As regards this clone: The germline gene is not matched at one end of the junction; a read error may be the cause. In the same sample, other DNA sequences code for this CDR3. V is TRBV7-9 and J is TRBJ2-3; 7 bases align to TRBD2. Looked up from germline, CDR1 is SEHNR and CDR2 is FQNEAQ (reference sequence). The CDR3 is 17 residues long. The CDR3 loop is CASSLPRAGRGSDTQYF. The CDR3 DNA reads TGTGCCAGCAGCTTACCCCGAGCGGGAAGAGGCTCGGATACGCAATATTTT.

The chain uses TRBV27 and TRBJ2-7; 12 nucleotides agree with TRBD2. Looked up from germline, CDR1 is MNHEY and CDR2 is SMNVEV (reference sequence). The CDR3 extends over 15 amino acids. V gave up 6 bases and J gave up 4 bases; unmatched junction bases: 7. CDR3 DNA: TGTGCCAGCAGCCACCTGGGACTAGCGGGTTACGAGCAGTACTTC. Translation: CASSHLGLAGYEQYF.

The CDR3 sequence is CASLRSSGVWSNEQFF. CDR3 nucleotides: TGTGCCAGCTTAAGGTCTAGCGGGGTTTGGAGCAATGAGCAGTTCTTC. The V and J genes are TRBV2 and TRBJ2-1; 9 nucleotides align to TRBD2. This CDR3 comprises 16 residues. The V segment lost 8 bases and the J segment 6 bases; nucleotides outside the gene matches: 14. The germline CDR1 and CDR2 sequences are SNHLY and FYNNEI.

The J gene is TRBJ2-1, the V gene TRBV14, with 8 bases fitting TRBD2. The V segment lost 8 bases and the J segment 4 bases; nucleotides outside the gene matches: 4. Per the germline V gene, CDR1 is SGHDN and CDR2 is FVKESK. CDR3 length: 13 residues. The CDR3 loop is CASATSAYNEQFF. Written as DNA, the CDR3 is TGTGCCAGCGCGACTAGCGCTTACAATGAGCAGTTCTTC.

The chain links TRBV28 to TRBJ2-6, with 8 bases identical to TRBD1. V shed 3 bases, J shed 0 bases, and the junction held 10 bases outside the gene matches. Germline CDR1 is MDHEN and CDR2 is SYDVKM. This CDR3 has 19 residues. In DNA, the CDR3 is TGTGCCAGCAGTTTTCTCGCCGGGACAGGCTACTCTGGGGCCAACGTCCTGACTTTC. This gives the protein CASSFLAGTGYSGANVLTF.

This chain uses TRBV28 with TRBJ1-5, with 9 bases fitting TRBD1. The CDR3 length is 13 residues. The ends lost 7 bases at V and 4 bases at J; junction bases unmatched: 2. CDR1 is MDHEN and CDR2 is SYDVKM in the germline V gene. In nucleotides, the CDR3 is TGTGCCAGCAAGGGGACAGGGAATCAGCCCCAGCATTTT. It yields the protein CASKGTGNQPQHF.

The V gene is TRBV9, the J gene TRBJ2-3, with D possibly matching TRBD2 (5 bases). Germline V gene data show CDR1 as SGDLS and CDR2 as YYNGEE. V lost 3 bases and J 4 bases, leaving 15 bases between the germline ends. The CDR3 sequence is 15 residues long. The CDR3 DNA reads as TGTGCCAGCAGCGATCTAGGCCGTAGCGCAGATACGCAGTATTTT. Translation: CASSDLGRSADTQYF.

The chain uses TRBV29-1 and TRBJ2-4, with TRBD2 matching 7 bases. The ends lost 0 bases at V and 1 base at J; junction bases unmatched: 6. The V gene's germline CDR1 is SQVTM and CDR2 ANQGSEA. CDR3 size: 16 residues. CDR3: CSVEDLAGEAKNIQYF. The CDR3 DNA reads TGCAGCGTTGAAGATCTCGCGGGAGAGGCCAAAAACATTCAGTACTTC.

The CDR3 sequence: CASSQVEAYNEQFF. The CDR3 DNA follows: TGTGCCAGCAGCCAAGTCGAGGCGTACAATGAGCAGTTCTTC. This chain connects TRBV4-2 to TRBJ2-1; no definite D call. V was clipped by 1 base and J by 4 bases, with 8 bases between them. This CDR3 region has 14 residues. Germline lookup yields CDR1 LGHNA and CDR2 YNFKEQ.

V and J are TRBV28 and TRBJ1-4, with D perhaps matching TRBD1 (6 bases). Germline V gives CDR1 MDHEN, CDR2 SYDVKM. The CDR3 consists of 20 residues. V dropped 0 bases and J dropped 5 bases, with 25 bases sitting between them. DNA for the CDR3: TGTGCCAGCAGTTTATGGGGGGACATCCGGACGCGCTCTCAAAATGAAAAACTGTTTTTT. This sequence encodes CASSLWGDIRTRSQNEKLFF.

V and J are TRBV2 and TRBJ2-1; D gene ambiguous. The V end was cut by 4 bases, the J end by 4 bases, with 14 bases between. This CDR3 comprises 15 residues. Germline V lookup: CDR1 SNHLY, CDR2 FYNNEI. CDR3 sequence reads: CASSGRVGGYNEQFF. For the CDR3, the DNA is TGTGCCAGCAGTGGCCGGGTTGGCGGATACAATGAGCAGTTCTTC.

The CDR3 protein is CASRPTTGGPYNEQFF. Here the CDR3 DNA reads TGTGCCAGCAGACCGACGACAGGGGGGCCCTACAATGAGCAGTTCTTC. The chain has TRBV28 and TRBJ2-1, with 9 bases identical to TRBD1. V was pared by 6 bases and J by 2 bases, with 8 bases of the junction left unmatched. Germline V gene lookup returns CDR1 MDHEN and CDR2 SYDVKM. The CDR3 is 16 residues long.

The chain has TRBV28 and TRBJ2-2; D perhaps matches TRBD2 (5 bases). Trimming stripped 3 bases from V and 7 bases from J, with 12 bases between. Germline assignment: CDR1 MDHEN and CDR2 SYDVKM. The CDR3 loop spans 14 amino acids. The CDR3 DNA sequence: TGTGCCAGCAGTTTTAGGAGGACGGGCGGGGAGCTGTTTTTT. Translation gives CASSFRRTGGELFF.

The rearrangement uses TRBV4-1 and TRBJ1-2; D ambiguous. The CDR3 loop spans 18 amino acids. Germline V lookup: CDR1 MGHRA, CDR2 YSYEKL. Trimming took 4 bases from V and 0 from J, leaving 21 bases between them. The CDR3 nucleotides read TGCGCCAGCAGCCGACACGACGCCCGACCGAACGCTAACTATGGCTACACCTTC. Translating gives CASSRHDARPNANYGYTF.

A few counts support this clone. This chain links TRBV11-1 with TRBJ2-2; the match to TRBD2 covers 7 bases. Germline V gene sequence: CDR1 SGHAT, CDR2 FQDESV (reference sequence). V trimming: 3 bases; J trimming: 0 bases; junction bases outside the gene matches: 1. This CDR3 comprises 15 residues. CDR3 sequence reads: CASSLGTTNTGELFF. CDR3 sequence (DNA): TGTGCCAGCAGCTTGGGGACTACGAACACCGGGGAGCTGTTTTTT.

The CDR3 spells CSARAPPEAFF. The DNA of the CDR3 is TGCAGTGCTAGAGCTCCCCCCGAAGCTTTCTTT. J is TRBJ1-1 and V is TRBV20-1; D uncertain. Germline CDR1 and CDR2: DFQATT and SNEGSKA (reference sequence). This CDR3 is built from 11 residues. V lost 1 base and J lost 8, with 8 bases in between.

This clone was seen only a few times. The chain recombines TRBV19 with TRBJ1-5; D possibly corresponds to TRBD1 (6 bases). The CDR3 totals 14 residues. Germline assignment: CDR1 LNHDA and CDR2 SQIVND (reference sequence). With 4 bases removed from V and 0 bases from J, the gap between germline ends came to 7 bases. The CDR3 bases are TGTGCCAGTAGTAGGACAGATAGCAATCAGCCCCAGCATTTT. It encodes CASSRTDSNQPQHF.

The V and J genes are TRBV4-3 and TRBJ1-3; D unclear. Germline V gene data show CDR1 as LGHNA and CDR2 as YSLEER. V lost 0 bases to trimming and J lost 3 bases, with 3 bases between them. CDR3 length: 13 residues. The CDR3, as DNA: TGCGCCAGCAGCCAAGACCATGGAAACACCATATATTTT. Its translation is CASSQDHGNTIYF.

The chain couples TRBV5-1 to TRBJ2-1, with 11 bases aligning to TRBD2. From germline, CDR1 is SGHRS and CDR2 YFSETQ. The CDR3 is made up of 15 amino acids. V lost 2 bases to trimming and J lost 5 bases; unmatched junction nucleotides: 3. The DNA of the CDR3 is TGCGCCAGCAGCTTACTAGCGGGAGAGAACAATGAGCAGTTCTTC. Encoded protein: CASSLLAGENNEQFF.

The chain recombines TRBV5-5 with TRBJ2-7; 7 bases match TRBD1. Per germline, CDR1 SGHKS and CDR2 YYEKEE (reference sequence). The CDR3 loop spans 17 amino acids. V lost 1 base, J lost 2 bases, and 12 bases stayed unmatched. CDR3: CASSLWDSAFQPYEQYF. In DNA form, the CDR3 reads TGTGCCAGCAGCTTGTGGGACAGCGCGTTTCAGCCCTACGAGCAGTACTTC.

The chain links TRBV2 to TRBJ1-3; D might be TRBD1 (6 bases). V lost 4 bases, J lost 4 bases, and 11 bases lay in between. The CDR3 loop spans 14 amino acids. Germline CDR1 and CDR2: SNHLY and FYNNEI. The CDR3 DNA sequence: TGTGCCAGCAGTGTACAGGGAGACGGAAACACCATATATTTT. It specifies CASSVQGDGNTIYF.